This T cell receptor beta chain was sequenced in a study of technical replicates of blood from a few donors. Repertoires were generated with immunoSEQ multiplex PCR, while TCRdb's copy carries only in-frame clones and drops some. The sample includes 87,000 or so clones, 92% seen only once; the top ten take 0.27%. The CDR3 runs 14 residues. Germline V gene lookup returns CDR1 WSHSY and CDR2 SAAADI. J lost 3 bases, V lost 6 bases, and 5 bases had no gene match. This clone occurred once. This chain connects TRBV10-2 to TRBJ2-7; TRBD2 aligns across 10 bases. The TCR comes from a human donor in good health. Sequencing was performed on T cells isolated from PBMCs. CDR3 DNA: TGCGCCAGCAGCCCACCTAGCGGGAGCTACGAGCAGTACTTC. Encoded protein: CASSPPSGSYEQYF.